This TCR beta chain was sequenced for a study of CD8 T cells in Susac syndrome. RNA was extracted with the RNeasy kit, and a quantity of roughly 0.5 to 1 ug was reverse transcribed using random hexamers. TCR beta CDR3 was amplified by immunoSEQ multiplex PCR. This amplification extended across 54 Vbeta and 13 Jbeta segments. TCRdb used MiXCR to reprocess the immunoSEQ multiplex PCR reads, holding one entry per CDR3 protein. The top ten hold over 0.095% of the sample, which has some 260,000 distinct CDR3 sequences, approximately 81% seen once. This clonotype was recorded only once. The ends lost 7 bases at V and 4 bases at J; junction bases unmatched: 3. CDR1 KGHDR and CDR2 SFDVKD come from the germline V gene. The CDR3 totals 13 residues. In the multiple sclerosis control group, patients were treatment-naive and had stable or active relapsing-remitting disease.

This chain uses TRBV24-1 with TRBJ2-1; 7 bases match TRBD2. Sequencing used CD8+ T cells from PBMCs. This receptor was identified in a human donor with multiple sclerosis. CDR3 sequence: CATRDGRYNEQFF. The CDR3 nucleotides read TGTGCCACCAGGGACGGGAGGTACAATGAGCAGTTCTTC.